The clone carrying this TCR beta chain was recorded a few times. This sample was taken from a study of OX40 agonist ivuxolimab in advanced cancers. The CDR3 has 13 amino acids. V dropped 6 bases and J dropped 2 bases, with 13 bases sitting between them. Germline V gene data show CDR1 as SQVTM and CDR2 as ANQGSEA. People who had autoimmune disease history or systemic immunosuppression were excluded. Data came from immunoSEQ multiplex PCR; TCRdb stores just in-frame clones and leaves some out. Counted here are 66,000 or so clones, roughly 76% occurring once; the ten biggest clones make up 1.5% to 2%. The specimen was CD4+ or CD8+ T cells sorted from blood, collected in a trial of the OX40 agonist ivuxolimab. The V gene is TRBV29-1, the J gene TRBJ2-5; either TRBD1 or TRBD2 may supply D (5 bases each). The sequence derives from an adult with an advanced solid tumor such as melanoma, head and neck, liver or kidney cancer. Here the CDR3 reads CSVAGSQQETQYF. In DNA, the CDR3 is TGCAGCGTCGCAGGGAGTCAGCAAGAGACCCAGTACTTC.